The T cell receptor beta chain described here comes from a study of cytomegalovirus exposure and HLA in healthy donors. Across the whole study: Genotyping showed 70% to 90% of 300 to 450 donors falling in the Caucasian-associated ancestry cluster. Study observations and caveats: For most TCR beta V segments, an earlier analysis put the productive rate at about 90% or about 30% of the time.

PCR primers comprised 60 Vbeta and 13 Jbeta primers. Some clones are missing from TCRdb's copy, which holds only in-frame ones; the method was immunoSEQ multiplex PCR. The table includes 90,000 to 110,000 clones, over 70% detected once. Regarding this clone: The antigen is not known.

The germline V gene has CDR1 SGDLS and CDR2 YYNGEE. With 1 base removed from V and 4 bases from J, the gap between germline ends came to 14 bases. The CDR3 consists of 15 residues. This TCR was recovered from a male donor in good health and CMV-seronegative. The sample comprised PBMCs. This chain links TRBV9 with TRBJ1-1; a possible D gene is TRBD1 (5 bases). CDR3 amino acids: CASSVQGHPGTEAFF. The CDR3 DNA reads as TGTGCCAGCAGCGTACAAGGACATCCGGGCACTGAAGCTTTCTTT.